The 21 T cell receptor beta chains below come from one sample, sequenced in a study of blood T cell repertoires in COVID-19 (dated by TCRdb to the early 2020s). The method behind the library was the immunoSEQ multiplex PCR assay. This immuneACCESS table, as held by TCRdb, lists in-frame sequences with V and J called but not all clones. Of the missing ones, under half trace to an unresolved V gene in checked studies; the others have no known cause. The sample table shows roughly 300,000 clones, and roughly 87% are seen once. The ten largest clones take up roughly 1% of the sample. Specimen: PBMCs or T cells enriched from blood (not recorded which). Every receptor here comes from a woman in her 30s who had recovered from COVID-19.

This chain links TRBV7-8 with TRBJ2-7, with D maybe TRBD1 (6 bases). The CDR3 is made up of 13 amino acids. V dropped 2 bases and J dropped 4 bases, with 9 bases sitting between them. Germline-derived CDR1 and CDR2 are SGHVS and FQNEAQ. CDR3 protein: CASSLRDMYEQYF. The CDR3 DNA follows: TGTGCCAGCAGCTTAAGGGACATGTACGAGCAGTACTTC.

The V call is TRBV18, the J call TRBJ1-1; 8 bases fit TRBD1. V lost 3 bases, J lost 2 bases, and 5 bases stayed unmatched. From germline, CDR1 is KGHSH and CDR2 LQKENI. The CDR3 contains 15 residues. The CDR3 here is CASSPKTGANTEAFF. As DNA, the CDR3 is TGTGCCAGCTCACCGAAGACAGGGGCAAACACTGAAGCTTTCTTT.

J is TRBJ2-5 and V is TRBV7-9, with TRBD1 as a possible D gene (6 bases). This CDR3 is 15 amino acids long. V lost 4 bases and J 5 bases, leaving 17 bases between the germline ends. Germline V lookup: CDR1 SEHNR, CDR2 FQNEAQ (reference sequence). CDR3 loop: CASSSGTTPWETQYF. Written as DNA, the CDR3 is TGTGCCAGCAGCTCCGGGACAACACCATGGGAGACCCAGTACTTC. Supplemented by reference TRBV7-9 and TRBJ2-5, the full variable domain reads DTGVSQNPRHKITKRGQNVTFRCDPISEHNRLYWYRQTLGQGPEFLTYFQNEAQLEKSRLLSDRFSAERPKGSFSTLEIQRTEQGDSAMYLCASSSGTTPWETQYFGPGTRLLVL.

This clone was detected once. V usage is TRBV10-2 and J usage is TRBJ2-1; 15 bases align to TRBD2. Germline trimming cut 7 bases from V and 8 bases from J; bases unmatched to any gene: 12. The germline V gene has CDR1 WSHSY and CDR2 SAAADI. The CDR3 contains 17 residues. As DNA, the CDR3 is TGCGCCAGCACTCCAGGACTAGCGGGGGGGCCGGGCGATGAGCAGTTCTTC. This gives the protein CASTPGLAGGPGDEQFF.

The chain joins TRBV19 to TRBJ1-4; possible D gene TRBD1, 6 bases. Trimming took off 5 bases at V and 4 bases at J, with 14 bases between the two ends. This CDR3 has 15 residues. The germline V gene encodes CDR1 LNHDA and CDR2 SQIVND (reference sequence). The CDR3 loop is CASSATGMINEKLFF. The CDR3, as DNA: TGTGCCAGTAGTGCCACAGGGATGATTAATGAAAAACTGTTTTTT.

The chain joins TRBV4-1 to TRBJ1-2; 8 bases match TRBD1. This CDR3 is 15 amino acids long. The germline V gene encodes CDR1 MGHRA and CDR2 YSYEKL. Trimming at V came to 5 bases and at J to 4 bases, leaving 9 bases not matched to a gene. The CDR3 spells CASSAPSDRVYGYTF. The CDR3 DNA is TGCGCCAGCAGCGCCCCTTCGGACAGGGTCTATGGCTACACCTTC.

The chain is built from TRBV7-6 and TRBJ2-7, with 10 bases fitting TRBD2. This CDR3 contains 15 residues. The germline CDR1 and CDR2 sequences are SGHVS and FNYEAQ. V shed 8 bases, J shed 6 bases, and the junction held 13 bases outside the gene matches. The CDR3 coding sequence is TGTGCCAGCTCCCGCGGGCTAGCGGGGGTGAGCGAGCAGTACTTC. This codes for CASSRGLAGVSEQYF.

The chain carries TRBV6-5 and TRBJ2-7; possibly TRBD1 for D (5 bases). V shed 7 bases and J shed 5 bases, with 9 bases lying between them. Germline CDR1 and CDR2: MNHEY and SVGAGI. There are 11 residues in the CDR3. The DNA of the CDR3 is TGTGCCAGCAAAGTAGGGGACGAGCAGTACTTC. Protein sequence: CASKVGDEQYF.

The chain has TRBV3-1 (or the pseudogene TRBV3-2) and TRBJ1-5; 8 bases map to TRBD1. The CDR3 contains 14 residues. J gave up 7 bases and V 3 bases, and 5 bases lay outside the gene matches. Per the germline V gene, CDR1 is LGHDT and CDR2 is YNNKEL (reference sequence). CDR3 sequence (DNA): TGTGCCAGCAGCCAGGGGACAGGAGACCAGCCCCAGCATTTT. It yields the protein CASSQGTGDQPQHF.

The rearrangement links TRBV28 to TRBJ1-6; 7 positions match TRBD1. The V and J ends lost 1 base and 3 bases, in that order; junction bases with no gene match: 6. The CDR3 length is 17 residues. Germline V lookup: CDR1 MDHEN, CDR2 SYDVKM. The DNA for the CDR3 is TGTGCCAGCAGTTTATCCGGTAGGGGGCACTATAATTCACCCCTCCACTTT. It encodes CASSLSGRGHYNSPLHF.

The chain recombines TRBV5-1 with TRBJ1-6, with a weak D call TRBD1 (5 bases). Germline V gene data show CDR1 as SGHRS and CDR2 as YFSETQ. Trimming shortened V by 0 bases and J by 9 bases, and 19 bases separated the two germline ends. CDR3 length: 17 residues. This CDR3 is CASSLADQGAVSSPLHF. In nucleotides, the CDR3 is TGCGCCAGCAGCTTGGCCGATCAAGGGGCTGTCAGTTCACCCCTCCACTTT.

The chain has TRBV4-1 and TRBJ1-5; possibly TRBD1 for D (5 bases). Germline CDR1 and CDR2: MGHRA and YSYEKL. V was pared by 1 base and J by 6 bases, with 16 bases between. The CDR3 runs 16 residues. This CDR3 reads CASSQVGSGISQPQHF. The CDR3 DNA sequence: TGCGCCAGCAGCCAAGTGGGGTCAGGGATTAGTCAGCCCCAGCATTTT.

The rearrangement links TRBV28 to TRBJ1-2; 10 nucleotides align to TRBD1. CDR3 length equals 15 residues. The J segment lost 7 bases and the V segment lost 5 bases, leaving 10 bases of the junction unmatched. Germline V gives CDR1 MDHEN, CDR2 SYDVKM. The CDR3 sequence is CASSPTGGRLGGYTF. The DNA for the CDR3 is TGTGCCAGCAGTCCGACAGGGGGCCGGCTAGGTGGCTACACCTTC.

The chain uses TRBV3-1 (or the pseudogene TRBV3-2) and TRBJ1-3; D remains unclear. Germline V gives CDR1 LGHDT, CDR2 YNNKEL (reference sequence). This CDR3 comprises 17 residues. The ends were cut back, 0 bases at V and 0 bases at J, with 12 bases in the middle. CDR3: CASSQEVRGGSGNTIYF. The DNA of the CDR3 is TGTGCCAGCAGCCAAGAGGTTCGGGGAGGCTCTGGAAACACCATATATTTT.

The chain combines TRBV5-1 with TRBJ1-1; 10 positions agree with TRBD1. The germline CDR1 and CDR2 sequences are SGHRS and YFSETQ. This CDR3 comprises 14 residues. J gave up 4 bases and V 3 bases, and 3 bases lay outside the gene matches. The CDR3 protein is CASSSGQGSTEAFF. The DNA for the CDR3 is TGCGCCAGCAGCTCGGGACAGGGGAGCACTGAAGCTTTCTTT.

This clone was seen once. The chain recombines TRBV6-2 or TRBV6-3 with TRBJ1-5; the match to TRBD1 covers 9 bases. Germline CDR1 and CDR2: MNHEY and SVGEGT. V lost 0 bases and J lost 1; bases outside the gene matches: 10. This CDR3 is 19 amino acids long. CDR3: CASSYSQLRQGVSNQPQHF. CDR3 bases: TGTGCCAGCAGTTACTCGCAGCTGAGACAGGGGGTCAGCAATCAGCCCCAGCATTTT.

V is TRBV7-9 and J is TRBJ1-3, with TRBD1 identical over 7 bases. CDR3 length: 14 residues. In germline, CDR1 is SEHNR, CDR2 FQNEAQ (reference sequence). J lost 8 bases, V lost 0 bases, and 4 bases had no gene match. CDR3 loop: CASSLATGVDTIYF. CDR3 DNA: TGTGCCAGCAGCTTAGCAACAGGGGTGGACACCATATATTTT.

This clone showed up just once. The V and J genes are TRBV5-4 and TRBJ1-2; possible D gene TRBD1, 5 bases. Trimming removed 4 bases at V and 8 bases at J, with 12 bases between. Germline V gene lookup returns CDR1 SGHNT and CDR2 YYREEE (reference sequence). The CDR3 totals 12 residues. The CDR3 protein is CASSPVQGGYTF. The CDR3 region has the DNA TGTGCCAGCAGCCCCGTCCAGGGAGGCTACACCTTC.

The rearrangement joins TRBV7-9 to TRBJ2-3; possibly TRBD2 for D (7 bases). V was trimmed by 4 bases and J by 5 bases, leaving 13 bases between them. This CDR3 spans 14 amino acids. Germline V lookup: CDR1 SEHNR, CDR2 FQNEAQ (reference sequence). CDR3 DNA sequence: TGTGCCAGCAGCTGGGAGGGGGGCCTAGATACGCAGTATTTT. As protein: CASSWEGGLDTQYF.

The V and J genes are TRBV7-8 and TRBJ1-1; TRBD1 might be the D (5 bases). Trimming stripped 5 bases from V and 0 bases from J, with 10 bases between. The CDR3 is 14 residues long. Per germline, CDR1 SGHVS and CDR2 FQNEAQ. CDR3 sequence: CASSKRQLNTEAFF. CDR3 DNA sequence: TGTGCCAGCAGCAAAAGACAGCTGAACACTGAAGCTTTCTTT.

CDR3 loop: CASSAIAGVNTGELFF. In DNA form, the CDR3 reads TGCGCCAGCAGCGCAATAGCGGGGGTGAACACCGGGGAGCTGTTTTTT. The rearrangement links TRBV5-1 to TRBJ2-2, with TRBD2 matching 9 bases. The junction had 5 bases not matched to a gene; V was cut back by 4 bases and J by 1 base. The CDR3 consists of 16 residues. CDR1 and CDR2 from the germline V gene are SGHRS and YFSETQ.